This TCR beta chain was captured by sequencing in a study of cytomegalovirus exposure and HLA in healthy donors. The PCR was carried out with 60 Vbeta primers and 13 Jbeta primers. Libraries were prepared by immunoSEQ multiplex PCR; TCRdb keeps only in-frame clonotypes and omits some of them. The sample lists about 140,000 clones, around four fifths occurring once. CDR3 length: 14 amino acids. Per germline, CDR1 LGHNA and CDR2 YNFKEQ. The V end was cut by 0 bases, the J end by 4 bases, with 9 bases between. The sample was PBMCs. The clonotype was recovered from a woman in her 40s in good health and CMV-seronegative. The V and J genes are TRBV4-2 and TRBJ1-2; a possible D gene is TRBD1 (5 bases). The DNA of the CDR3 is TGTGCCAGCAGCCAAGAGGGGGGAGGCTATGGCTACACCTTC. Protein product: CASSQEGGGYGYTF.